Included here is one TCR beta chain sequence, with context. Clones were sequenced by immunoSEQ multiplex PCR, and TCRdb holds only the in-frame ones, with some missing. The sample lists some 68,000 clones, 80% to 90% seen once, with under 3% in the top ten. These data are taken from a study of blood T cell repertoires in COVID-19. Unmatched junction bases numbered 6, after V lost 7 bases and J lost 3 bases. The CDR3 sequence is 14 residues long. Per germline, CDR1 SEHNR and CDR2 FQNEAQ (reference sequence). The chain is built from TRBV7-9 and TRBJ2-1; 7 bases map to TRBD1. This TCR came from a man between 45 and 60 years old with acute or convalescent COVID-19. What was sequenced was peripheral blood. CDR3 in DNA: TGTGCCAGCACCCCGACAGGGTACTACAATGAGCAGTTCTTC. Translated, it gives CASTPTGYYNEQFF.